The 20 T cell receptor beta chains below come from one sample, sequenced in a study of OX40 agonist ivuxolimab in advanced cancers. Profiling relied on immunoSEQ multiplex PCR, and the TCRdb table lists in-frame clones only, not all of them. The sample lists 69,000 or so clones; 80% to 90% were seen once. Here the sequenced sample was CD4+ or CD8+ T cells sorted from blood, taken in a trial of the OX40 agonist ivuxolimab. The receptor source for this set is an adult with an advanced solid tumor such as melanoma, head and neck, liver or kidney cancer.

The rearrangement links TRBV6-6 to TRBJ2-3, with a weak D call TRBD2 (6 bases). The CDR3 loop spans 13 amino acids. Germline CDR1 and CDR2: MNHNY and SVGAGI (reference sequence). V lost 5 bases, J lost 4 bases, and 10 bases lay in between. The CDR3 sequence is CASSTWGADTQYF. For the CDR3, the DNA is TGTGCCAGCAGTACTTGGGGGGCAGATACGCAGTATTTT.

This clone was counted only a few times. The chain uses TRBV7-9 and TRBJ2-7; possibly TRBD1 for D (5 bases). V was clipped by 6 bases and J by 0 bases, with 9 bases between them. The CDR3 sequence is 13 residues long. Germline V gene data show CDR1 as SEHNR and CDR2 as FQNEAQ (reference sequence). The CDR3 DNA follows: TGTGCCAGCAGATCCAGGGACTCCTACGAGCAGTACTTC. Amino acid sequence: CASRSRDSYEQYF. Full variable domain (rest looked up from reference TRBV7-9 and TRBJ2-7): DTGVSQNPRHKITKRGQNVTFRCDPISEHNRLYWYRQTLGQGPEFLTYFQNEAQLEKSRLLSDRFSAERPKGSFSTLEIQRTEQGDSAMYLCASRSRDSYEQYFGPGTRLTVT.

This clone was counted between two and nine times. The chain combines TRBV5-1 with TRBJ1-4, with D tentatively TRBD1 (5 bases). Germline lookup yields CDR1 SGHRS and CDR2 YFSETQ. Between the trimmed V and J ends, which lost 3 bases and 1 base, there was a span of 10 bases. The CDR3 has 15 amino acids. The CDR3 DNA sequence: TGCGCCAGCAGCTCTCAGGGTGTAACTAATGAAAAACTGTTTTTT. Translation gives CASSSQGVTNEKLFF.

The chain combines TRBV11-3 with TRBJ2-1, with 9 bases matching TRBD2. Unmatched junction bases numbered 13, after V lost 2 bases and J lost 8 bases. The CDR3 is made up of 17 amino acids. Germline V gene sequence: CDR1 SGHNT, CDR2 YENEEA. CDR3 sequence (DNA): TGTGCCAGCAGCTTAACTATTGCGGGAGGGCCCGAAGATGAGCAGTTCTTC. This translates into CASSLTIAGGPEDEQFF.

In DNA, the CDR3 is TGTGCCAGCAGTGTGCCAAAGGGACGAGACACTGAAGCTTTCTTT. Translating it yields CASSVPKGRDTEAFF. This sequence joins TRBV27 and TRBJ1-1; a weak D match, TRBD1 (5 bases). With 5 bases removed from V and 3 bases from J, the gap between germline ends came to 16 bases. The CDR3 runs to 15 residues. Germline values: CDR1 MNHEY, CDR2 SMNVEV (reference sequence).

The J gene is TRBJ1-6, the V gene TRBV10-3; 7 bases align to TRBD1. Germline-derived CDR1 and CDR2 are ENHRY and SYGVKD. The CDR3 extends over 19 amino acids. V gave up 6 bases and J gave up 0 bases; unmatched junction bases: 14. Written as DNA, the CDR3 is TGTGCCATCAGATCTAGCTTAGCAGGGGGTAGCTCCTATAATTCACCCCTCCACTTT. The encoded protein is CAIRSSLAGGSSYNSPLHF.

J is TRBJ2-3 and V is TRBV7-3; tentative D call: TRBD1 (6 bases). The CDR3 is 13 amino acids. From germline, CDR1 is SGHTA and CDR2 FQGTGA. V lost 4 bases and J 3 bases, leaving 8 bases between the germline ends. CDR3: CASSSQGTDTQYF. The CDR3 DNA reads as TGTGCCAGCAGCTCACAGGGAACAGATACGCAGTATTTT.

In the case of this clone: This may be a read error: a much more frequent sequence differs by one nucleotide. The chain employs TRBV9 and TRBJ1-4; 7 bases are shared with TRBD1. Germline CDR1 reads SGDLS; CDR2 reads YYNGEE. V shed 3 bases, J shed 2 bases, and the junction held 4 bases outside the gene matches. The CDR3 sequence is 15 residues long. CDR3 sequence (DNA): TGTGCCAGCAGCGGACAGGGTTGGACTAATGAAAAACTGTTTTTT. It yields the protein CASSGQGWTNEKLFF. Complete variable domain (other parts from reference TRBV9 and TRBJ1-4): DSGVTQTPKHLITATGQRVTLRCSPRSGDLSVYWYQQSLDQGLQFLIQYYNGEERAKGNILERFSAQQFPDLHSELNLSSLELGDSALYFCASSGQGWTNEKLFFGSGTQLSVL.

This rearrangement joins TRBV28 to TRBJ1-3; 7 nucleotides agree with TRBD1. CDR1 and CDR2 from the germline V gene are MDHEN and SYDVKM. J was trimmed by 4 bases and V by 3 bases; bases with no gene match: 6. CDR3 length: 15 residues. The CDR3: CASSFMTGHGNTIYF. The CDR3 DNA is TGTGCCAGCAGTTTCATGACAGGGCACGGAAACACCATATATTTT.

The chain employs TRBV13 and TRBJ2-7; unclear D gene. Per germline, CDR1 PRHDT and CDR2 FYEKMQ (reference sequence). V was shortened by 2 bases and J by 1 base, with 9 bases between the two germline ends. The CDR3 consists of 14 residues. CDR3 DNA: TGTGCCAGCAGCTTAATGGCCAGGTCCTACGAGCAGTACTTC. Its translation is CASSLMARSYEQYF.

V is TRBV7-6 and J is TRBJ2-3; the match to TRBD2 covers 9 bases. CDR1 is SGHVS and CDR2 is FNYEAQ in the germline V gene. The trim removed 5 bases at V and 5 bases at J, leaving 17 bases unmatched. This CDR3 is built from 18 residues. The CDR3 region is CASSPALKSGGLGDTQYF. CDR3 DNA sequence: TGTGCCAGCAGCCCAGCCTTGAAAAGCGGGGGGCTAGGAGATACGCAGTATTTT.

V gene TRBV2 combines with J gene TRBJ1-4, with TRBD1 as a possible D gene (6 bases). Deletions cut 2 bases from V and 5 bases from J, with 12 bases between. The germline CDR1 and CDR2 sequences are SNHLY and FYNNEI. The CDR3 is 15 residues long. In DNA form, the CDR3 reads TGTGCCAGCAGTGAATCCCCTCAGGGGAATGAAAAACTGTTTTTT. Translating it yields CASSESPQGNEKLFF.

CDR3 coding DNA: TGTGCCAGCTCCCCAGCGGGAGGGAACACCGGGGAGCTGTTTTTT. Amino acids: CASSPAGGNTGELFF. V and J are TRBV27 and TRBJ2-2, with TRBD2 identical over 9 bases. CDR1 is MNHEY, CDR2 SMNVEV, per germline (reference sequence). V shed 8 bases, J shed 1 base, and the junction held 5 bases outside the gene matches. This CDR3 is built from 15 residues.

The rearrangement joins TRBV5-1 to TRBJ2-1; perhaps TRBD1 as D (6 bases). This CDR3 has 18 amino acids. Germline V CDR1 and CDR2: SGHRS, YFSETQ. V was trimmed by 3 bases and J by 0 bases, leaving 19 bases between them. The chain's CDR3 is CASSSHQDSYISYNEQFF. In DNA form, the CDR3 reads TGCGCCAGCAGCTCCCATCAGGACAGCTATATCTCCTACAATGAGCAGTTCTTC.

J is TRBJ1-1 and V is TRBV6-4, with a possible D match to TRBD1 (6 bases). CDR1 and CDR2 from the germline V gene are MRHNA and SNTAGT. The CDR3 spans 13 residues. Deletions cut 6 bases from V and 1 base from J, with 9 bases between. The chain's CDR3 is CASSDRWNTEAFF. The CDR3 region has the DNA TGTGCCAGCAGCGACAGGTGGAACACTGAAGCTTTCTTT.

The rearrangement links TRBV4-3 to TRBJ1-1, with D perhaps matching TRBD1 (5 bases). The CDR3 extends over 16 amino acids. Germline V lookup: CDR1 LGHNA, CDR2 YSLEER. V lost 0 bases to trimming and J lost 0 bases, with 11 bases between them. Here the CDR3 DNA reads TGCGCCAGCAGCCAAGATTCGGGGCCTGTGAACACTGAAGCTTTCTTT. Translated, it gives CASSQDSGPVNTEAFF.

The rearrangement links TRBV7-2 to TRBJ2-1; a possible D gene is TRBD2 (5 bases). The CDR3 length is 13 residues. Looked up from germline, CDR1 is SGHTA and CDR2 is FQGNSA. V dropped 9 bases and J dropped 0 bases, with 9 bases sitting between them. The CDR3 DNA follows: TGTGCCAGTTCCGGGGACTCCTACAATGAGCAGTTCTTC. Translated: CASSGDSYNEQFF.

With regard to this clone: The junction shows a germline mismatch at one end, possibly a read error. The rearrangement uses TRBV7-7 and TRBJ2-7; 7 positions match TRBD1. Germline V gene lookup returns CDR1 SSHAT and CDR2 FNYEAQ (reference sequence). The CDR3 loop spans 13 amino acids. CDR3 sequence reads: CASSLGGGYEQYF. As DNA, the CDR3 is TGTGCTAGCAGCTTAGGGGGCGGCTACGAGCAGTACTTC.

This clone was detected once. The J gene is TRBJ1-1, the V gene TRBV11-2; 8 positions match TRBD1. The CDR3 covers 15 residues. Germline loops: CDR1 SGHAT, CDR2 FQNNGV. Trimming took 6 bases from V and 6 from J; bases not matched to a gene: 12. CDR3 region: CASSLTTGVVAEAFF. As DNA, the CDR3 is TGTGCCAGCAGTCTTACGACAGGGGTCGTCGCTGAAGCTTTCTTT. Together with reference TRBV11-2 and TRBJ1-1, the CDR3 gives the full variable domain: EAGVAQSPRYKIIEKRQSVAFWCNPISGHATLYWYQQILGQGPKLLIQFQNNGVVDDSQLPKDRFSAERLKGVDSTLKIQPAKLEDSAVYLCASSLTTGVVAEAFFGQGTRLTVV.

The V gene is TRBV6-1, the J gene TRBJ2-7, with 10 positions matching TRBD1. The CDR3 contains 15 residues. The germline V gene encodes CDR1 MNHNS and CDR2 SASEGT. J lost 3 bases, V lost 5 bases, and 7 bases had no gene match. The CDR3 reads CASSPGGTGDYEQYF. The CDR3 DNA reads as TGTGCCAGCAGTCCCGGGGGGACAGGGGACTACGAGCAGTACTTC.